This T cell receptor beta chain was documented in a study of blood T cell repertoires in COVID-19. Overall study context: Whether acute or convalescent, the COVID-19 samples came from the United States, Italy and Spain. T cells, B-cell-depleted T cells, or PBMCs supplied cDNA or gDNA.

CDR3 length: 17 amino acids. The germline V gene has CDR1 SGHTA and CDR2 FQGNSA. Trimming shortened V by 2 bases and J by 0 bases, and 14 bases separated the two germline ends. Assay used: immunoSEQ multiplex PCR; TCRdb lists only in-frame clones, some missing. The data contain around 340,000 clones, about four fifths of them singletons. This receptor was obtained from a man younger than 45 with active or convalescent COVID-19. The V call is TRBV7-2, the J call TRBJ1-5; tentative D call: TRBD1 (6 bases). The sequenced sample was peripheral blood. As DNA, the CDR3 is TGTGCCAGCAGCTTATCCACGGACAGTTATAGCAATCAGCCCCAGCATTTT. Encoded protein: CASSLSTDSYSNQPQHF.